This T cell receptor (beta chain) was observed in a study of cytomegalovirus exposure and HLA in healthy donors. In the PCR, 60 Vbeta and 13 Jbeta primers were used. Some clones are missing from TCRdb's copy, which holds only in-frame ones; the method was immunoSEQ multiplex PCR. Of roughly 140,000 clones in the sample, around 75% were seen once. The germline gives CDR1 SGHTA, CDR2 FQGNSA. V shed 6 bases, J shed 2 bases, and the junction held 6 bases outside the gene matches. The CDR3 length is 15 residues. The sequencing input was PBMCs. This chain uses TRBV7-2 with TRBJ2-1; 8 nucleotides agree with TRBD2. This clonotype was sampled from a man between 18 and 29 years old in good health and CMV-seronegative. CDR3 residues: CASRGAGVTYNEQFF. Here the CDR3 DNA reads TGTGCCAGCAGGGGAGCGGGAGTTACCTACAATGAGCAGTTCTTC.